The 12 T cell receptor beta chains presented below share a single source sample, sequenced in a study of blood T cell repertoires in COVID-19. Generated by immunoSEQ multiplex PCR, the TCRdb table keeps only in-frame clones and is missing some. This sample yields tens of thousands of clones, of which 78% are seen a single time; 25% belongs to the top ten. The sequenced sample was peripheral blood. Source of these receptors: a human donor in a cohort sampled during active COVID-19.

The chain recombines TRBV7-2 with TRBJ1-5; tentatively, D is TRBD1 (5 bases). CDR3 length equals 13 residues. Trimming shortened V by 5 bases and J by 4 bases, and 9 bases separated the two germline ends. Germline loops: CDR1 SGHTA, CDR2 FQGNSA. Here the CDR3 DNA reads TGTGCCAGCAGCACCGACAGAAATCAGCCCCAGCATTTT. Residues: CASSTDRNQPQHF.

The CDR3 bases are TGTGCCAGCAGTTGGGACAGGGAGGGGAGGGAGACCCAGTACTTC. It yields the protein CASSWDREGRETQYF. V and J are TRBV28 and TRBJ2-5; 9 bases match TRBD1. The V and J ends lost 4 bases and 5 bases, in that order; junction bases with no gene match: 8. Per the germline V gene, CDR1 is MDHEN and CDR2 is SYDVKM. The CDR3 extends over 15 amino acids. The complete variable domain, with remaining parts taken from reference TRBV28 and TRBJ2-5, reads DVKVTQSSRYLVKRTGEKVFLECVQDMDHENMFWYRQDPGLGLRLIYFSYDVKMKEKGDIPEGYSVSREKKERFSLILESASTNQTSMYLCASSWDREGRETQYFGPGTRLLVL.

V and J are TRBV19 and TRBJ1-1, with TRBD1 identical over 8 bases. The CDR3 contains 13 residues. Looked up from germline, CDR1 is LNHDA and CDR2 is SQIVND (reference sequence). V trimming: 9 bases; J trimming: 1 base; junction bases outside the gene matches: 4. CDR3 bases: TGTGCCAGCAGGGGGCAGGGGAACACTGAAGCTTTCTTT. It specifies CASRGQGNTEAFF. The full variable domain, rest sourced from reference TRBV19 and TRBJ1-1, is DGGITQSPKYLFRKEGQNVTLSCEQNLNHDAMYWYRQDPGQGLRLIYYSQIVNDFQKGDIAEGYSVSREKKESFPLTVTSAQKNPTAFYLCASRGQGNTEAFFGQGTRLTVV.

J is TRBJ2-1 and V is TRBV30; 7 bases align to TRBD2. The ends lost 8 bases at V and 5 bases at J; junction bases unmatched: 12. The CDR3 has 14 residues. Per the germline V gene, CDR1 is GTSNPN and CDR2 is SVGIG (reference sequence). The CDR3 DNA reads TGTGCCCCAGCTACCAGCGGGGTTGACAATGAGCAGTTCTTC. Amino acid sequence: CAPATSGVDNEQFF. Full variable domain (outside the CDR3, taken from reference TRBV30 and TRBJ2-1): SQTIHQWPATLVQPVGSPLSLECTVEGTSNPNLYWYRQAAGRGLQLLFYSVGIGQISSEVPQNLSASRPQDRQFILSSKKLLLSDSGFYLCAPATSGVDNEQFFGPGTRLTVL.

The chain couples TRBV6-1 to TRBJ2-3; D remains ambiguous. V was shortened by 4 bases and J by 1 base, with 15 bases between the two germline ends. Germline V gene lookup returns CDR1 MNHNS and CDR2 SASEGT. CDR3 length: 16 amino acids. The DNA of the CDR3 is TGTGCCAGCAGTGGCCACTCCTTCCGAGGCACAGATACGCAGTATTTT. Translated: CASSGHSFRGTDTQYF.

The chain recombines TRBV5-1 with TRBJ2-1; 15 nucleotides line up with TRBD2. The J segment lost 4 bases and the V segment lost 4 bases, leaving 6 bases of the junction unmatched. This CDR3 is 17 amino acids long. Germline CDR1 SGHRS, CDR2 YFSETQ. CDR3 region: CASSTAGTSGRYNEQFF. In DNA form, the CDR3 reads TGCGCCAGCAGCACTGCCGGGACTAGCGGGAGGTACAATGAGCAGTTCTTC.

The V gene is TRBV9, the J gene TRBJ2-7, with D unresolved. Trimming took 0 bases from V and 6 from J, leaving 10 bases between them. The CDR3 has 13 amino acids. The V gene's germline CDR1 is SGDLS and CDR2 YYNGEE. The CDR3: CASSVETRGEQYF. As DNA, the CDR3 is TGTGCCAGCAGCGTAGAGACCCGAGGCGAGCAGTACTTC.

The chain combines TRBV6-1 with TRBJ2-2; TRBD2 is a possible D gene (5 bases). V was trimmed by 2 bases and J by 3 bases, leaving 19 bases between them. The CDR3 has 18 amino acids. Germline assignment: CDR1 MNHNS and CDR2 SASEGT. The CDR3 is CASSESGYVGVHTGELFF. DNA for the CDR3: TGTGCCAGCAGTGAATCGGGGTATGTGGGTGTTCACACCGGGGAGCTGTTTTTT.

The CDR3 DNA sequence: TGTGCCAGCAGTCCCCAACCCGACAGGAATCAGCCCCAGCATTTT. Amino acid sequence: CASSPQPDRNQPQHF. The gene calls are TRBV7-2 and TRBJ1-5; tentatively, D is TRBD1 (6 bases). The CDR3 consists of 15 residues. The germline CDR1 and CDR2 sequences are SGHTA and FQGNSA. V gave up 6 bases and J gave up 4 bases, with 16 bases separating them.

CDR3 DNA: TGTGCCAGCAGTTTCGGTGGAACTAATGAAAAACTGTTTTTT. This codes for CASSFGGTNEKLFF. The rearrangement joins TRBV28 to TRBJ1-4; no firm D call. The CDR3 runs to 14 residues. V lost 3 bases and J 1 base, leaving 6 bases between the germline ends. The germline V gene has CDR1 MDHEN and CDR2 SYDVKM.

This chain joins TRBV30 and TRBJ1-6, with D possibly being TRBD1 (5 bases). This CDR3 has 13 amino acids. V was shortened by 3 bases and J by 4 bases, with 7 bases between the two germline ends. Germline CDR1 and CDR2: GTSNPN and SVGIG (reference sequence). The CDR3 coding sequence is TGTGCCTGGAGAGGACAATATAATTCACCCCTCCACTTT. The encoded protein is CAWRGQYNSPLHF.

The rearrangement uses TRBV28 and TRBJ1-6; D is unclear. Germline V lookup: CDR1 MDHEN, CDR2 SYDVKM. There are 14 residues in the CDR3. Trimming shortened V by 3 bases and J by 2 bases, and 5 bases separated the two germline ends. CDR3 nucleotides: TGTGCCAGCAGTTTGAGGACCTATAATTCACCCCTCCACTTT. Translated: CASSLRTYNSPLHF.